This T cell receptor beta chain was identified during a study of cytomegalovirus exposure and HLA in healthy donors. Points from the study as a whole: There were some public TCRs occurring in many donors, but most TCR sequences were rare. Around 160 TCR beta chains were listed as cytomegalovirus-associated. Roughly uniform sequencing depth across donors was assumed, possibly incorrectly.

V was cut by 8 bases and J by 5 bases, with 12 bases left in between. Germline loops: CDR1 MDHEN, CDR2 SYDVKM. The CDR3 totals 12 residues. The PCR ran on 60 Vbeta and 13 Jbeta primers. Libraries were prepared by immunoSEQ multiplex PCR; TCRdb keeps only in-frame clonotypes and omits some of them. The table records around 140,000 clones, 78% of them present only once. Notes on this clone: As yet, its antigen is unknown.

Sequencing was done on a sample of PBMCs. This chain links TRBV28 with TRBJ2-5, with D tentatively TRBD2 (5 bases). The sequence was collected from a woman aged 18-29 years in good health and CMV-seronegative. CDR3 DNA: TGTGCCAGCCTCGGGCCGGGGGAGACCCAGTACTTC. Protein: CASLGPGETQYF.